This TCR beta chain was retrieved from a study of blood T cell repertoires in COVID-19. The assay was immunoSEQ multiplex PCR, and TCRdb's table has in-frame clones only and misses some. The sample lists about 270,000 clones, 88% occurring once. The CDR3 is 14 amino acids. The V end was cut by 2 bases, the J end by 3 bases, with 8 bases between. Germline values: CDR1 SGHVS, CDR2 FQNEAQ. This chain uses TRBV7-8 with TRBJ1-5; D gene ambiguous. The sequence was collected from a woman aged 55-69 years in a cohort exposed to, infected with or recovered from COVID-19 (not recorded which). The specimen was PBMCs or T cells enriched from blood (not recorded which). This CDR3 reads CASSLQVDNQPQHF. In DNA form, the CDR3 reads TGTGCCAGCAGCTTACAGGTTGACAATCAGCCCCAGCATTTT.